These 22 T cell receptor beta chains were sequenced from one sample in a study of CD8 T cells in Susac syndrome. Random hexamers were used to reverse transcribe an amount of roughly 0.45 to 1 ug RNA. A single record per CDR3 protein comes from TCRdb applying MiXCR to the immunoSEQ multiplex PCR reads. Of roughly 120,000 distinct CDR3 sequences listed, 85% to 95% are singletons. The sequenced sample was CD8+ T cells from PBMCs. These receptors all come from a human donor with multiple sclerosis.

The chain carries TRBV27 and TRBJ1-2; tentatively, D is TRBD1 (5 bases). The ends were cut back, 3 bases at V and 6 bases at J, with 17 bases in the middle. Germline values: CDR1 MNHEY, CDR2 SMNVEV (reference sequence). The CDR3 has 15 residues. The CDR3 DNA follows: TGTGCCAGCAGTTTGAGCCAGGGATTACTCCATGGCTACACCTTC. Translated, it gives CASSLSQGLLHGYTF.

The rearrangement uses TRBV16 and TRBJ1-2; D not resolved. CDR1 and CDR2 (germline): KGHSY, FQNENV. V lost 0 bases and J 0 bases, leaving 8 bases between the germline ends. The CDR3 is 15 amino acids. For the CDR3, the DNA is TGTGCCAGCAGCCAATCGGCGATTTCTAACTATGGCTACACCTTC. Its translation: CASSQSAISNYGYTF.

The V and J genes are TRBV7-2 and TRBJ2-5; 7 nucleotides agree with TRBD2. CDR3 length: 15 amino acids. The V gene end was trimmed by 2 bases and the J gene end by 6 bases; junction bases not matched to a gene: 9. The germline V gene has CDR1 SGHTA and CDR2 FQGNSA. CDR3 nucleotides: TGTGCCAGCAGCTTATATGGGGGAGGGACGAAGACCCAGTACTTC. Protein product: CASSLYGGGTKTQYF.

V is TRBV28 and J is TRBJ2-7; perhaps TRBD1 as D (6 bases). Trimming pared 5 bases from V and 0 bases from J, leaving 8 bases between. The CDR3 contains 13 residues. Germline CDR1 and CDR2: MDHEN and SYDVKM. The CDR3: CASSRDNSYEQYF. The CDR3 coding sequence is TGTGCCAGCAGTCGGGACAACTCCTACGAGCAGTACTTC. Filled out from reference TRBV28 and TRBJ2-7, the complete variable domain reads DVKVTQSSRYLVKRTGEKVFLECVQDMDHENMFWYRQDPGLGLRLIYFSYDVKMKEKGDIPEGYSVSREKKERFSLILESASTNQTSMYLCASSRDNSYEQYFGPGTRLTVT.

The gene calls are TRBV27 and TRBJ1-2; no clear D. CDR1 and CDR2 (germline): MNHEY, SMNVEV (reference sequence). The CDR3 is 12 amino acids. V lost 8 bases to trimming and J lost 1 base, with 8 bases between them. This CDR3 is CASAGDNYGYTF. Here the CDR3 DNA reads TGTGCCAGCGCGGGAGATAACTATGGCTACACCTTC.

This sequence joins TRBV7-9 and TRBJ1-2, with D perhaps TRBD1 (5 bases). The V and J ends lost 1 base and 8 bases respectively, with 8 bases between them. CDR1 is SEHNR and CDR2 is FQNEAQ in the germline V gene (reference sequence). The length of the CDR3 is 12 residues. The CDR3 is CASSLGGEGYTF. DNA of the CDR3: TGTGCCAGCAGCTTAGGAGGGGAAGGCTACACCTTC.

This chain links TRBV19 with TRBJ1-5, with 7 bases aligning to TRBD1. V was pared by 5 bases and J by 0 bases, with 7 bases of the junction left unmatched. CDR1 LNHDA and CDR2 SQIVND come from the germline V gene (reference sequence). This CDR3 spans 16 amino acids. The DNA of the CDR3 is TGTGCCAGTAGTGTCGACAGGGACTATAGCAATCAGCCCCAGCATTTT. Amino acids: CASSVDRDYSNQPQHF.

V gene TRBV9 combines with J gene TRBJ2-3; D gene unclear. V was cut by 3 bases and J by 3 bases, with 14 bases left in between. The CDR3 loop spans 15 amino acids. Germline V gene sequence: CDR1 SGDLS, CDR2 YYNGEE. In DNA, the CDR3 is TGTGCCAGCAGCGCCAGCCAGACGGATACAGATACGCAGTATTTT. Translating it yields CASSASQTDTDTQYF. Variable domain in full (rest from reference TRBV9 and TRBJ2-3): DSGVTQTPKHLITATGQRVTLRCSPRSGDLSVYWYQQSLDQGLQFLIQYYNGEERAKGNILERFSAQQFPDLHSELNLSSLELGDSALYFCASSASQTDTDTQYFGPGTRLTVL.

The chain carries TRBV4-1 and TRBJ1-2; tentatively, D is TRBD1 (5 bases). The CDR3 is 15 residues long. Germline assignment: CDR1 MGHRA and CDR2 YSYEKL. Deletions cut 1 base from V and 4 bases from J, with 13 bases between. CDR3 coding DNA: TGCGCCAGCAGCCAAGGACACGAACAGGCCTATGGCTACACCTTC. This codes for CASSQGHEQAYGYTF.

The V and J genes are TRBV15 and TRBJ2-7; 8 bases are a match to TRBD1. V lost 1 base and J lost 5; bases outside the gene matches: 10. This CDR3 has 16 amino acids. The germline CDR1 and CDR2 sequences are LNHNV and YYDKDF (reference sequence). The CDR3 region is CATSRGFITDRDEQYV. The CDR3 DNA follows: TGTGCCACCAGCAGAGGATTCATCACGGACAGGGACGAGCAGTACGTC.

The CDR3 reads CASSATDRDSSPLHF. The CDR3 nucleotides are TGTGCCAGCAGTGCCACGGACAGGGACAGCTCACCCCTCCACTTT. The J gene is TRBJ1-6, the V gene TRBV28, with 8 positions matching TRBD1. The CDR3 spans 15 residues. Unmatched junction bases numbered 10, after V lost 5 bases and J lost 10 bases. In germline, CDR1 is MDHEN, CDR2 SYDVKM.

V gene TRBV11-2 combines with J gene TRBJ2-2; the match to TRBD1 covers 9 bases. The CDR3 contains 16 residues. J was trimmed by 2 bases and V by 4 bases; bases with no gene match: 5. The germline gives CDR1 SGHAT, CDR2 FQNNGV. The CDR3 DNA reads as TGTGCCAGCAGCTCTATGGACAGGGGTAACACCGGGGAGCTGTTTTTT. Its protein product is CASSSMDRGNTGELFF.

This chain joins TRBV29-1 and TRBJ2-1, with D perhaps assigned TRBD1 or TRBD2 (5 bases each). The V gene lost 4 bases and the J gene lost 0 bases, with 10 bases spanning the gap. Germline V gene lookup returns CDR1 SQVTM and CDR2 ANQGSEA. The CDR3 loop spans 14 amino acids. The CDR3 DNA sequence: TGCAGCGTTGCGGGACCGAGCTCCTACAATGAGCAGTTCTTC. Translation gives CSVAGPSSYNEQFF.

V gene TRBV24-1 combines with J gene TRBJ2-5; no clear D. In germline, CDR1 is KGHDR, CDR2 SFDVKD. The CDR3 is 15 amino acids. The ends were cut back, 3 bases at V and 5 bases at J, with 15 bases in the middle. In nucleotides, the CDR3 is TGTGCCACCAGTGATCCCCCCCGGTCGCGGGAGACCCAGTACTTC. This sequence encodes CATSDPPRSRETQYF.

V usage is TRBV14 and J usage is TRBJ2-7, with D possibly matching TRBD1 (5 bases). The length of the CDR3 is 11 residues. V lost 4 bases and J 5 bases, leaving 6 bases between the germline ends. Germline values: CDR1 SGHDN, CDR2 FVKESK. The CDR3 nucleotides read TGTGCCAGCAGCCCAGGGCACGAGCAGTACTTC. This gives the protein CASSPGHEQYF.

The rearrangement joins TRBV2 to TRBJ1-5; D call uncertain. V shed 2 bases and J shed 0 bases, with 8 bases lying between them. This CDR3 is 15 amino acids long. The germline V gene has CDR1 SNHLY and CDR2 FYNNEI. The CDR3 bases are TGTGCCAGCAGTGAAACAGTCAATAGCAATCAGCCCCAGCATTTT. It translates to CASSETVNSNQPQHF.

The gene calls are TRBV20-1 and TRBJ1-2, with 9 bases matching TRBD1. Germline-derived CDR1 and CDR2 are DFQATT and SNEGSKA (reference sequence). This CDR3 is 16 amino acids long. V dropped 0 bases and J dropped 0; count of bases not matched to a gene: 5. CDR3 nucleotides: TGCAGTGCTAGAGATCGGACAGGGGTCCCTAACTATGGCTACACCTTC. Residues: CSARDRTGVPNYGYTF.

The CDR3 loop reads CSARWQGSSYEQYF. The DNA of the CDR3 is TGCAGTGCTAGGTGGCAGGGGAGCTCCTACGAGCAGTACTTC. The chain joins TRBV20-1 to TRBJ2-7; D is perhaps TRBD1 (6 bases). The CDR3 spans 14 residues. Germline V gene sequence: CDR1 DFQATT, CDR2 SNEGSKA (reference sequence). V was cut by 3 bases and J by 0 bases, with 12 bases left in between.

This chain uses TRBV6-1 with TRBJ2-1; 13 positions agree with TRBD2. The V and J ends lost 5 bases and 5 bases, in that order; junction bases with no gene match: 9. CDR1 and CDR2 (germline): MNHNS, SASEGT. CDR3 length equals 17 residues. The CDR3 reads CASSRLAGGGFNNEQFF. In DNA form, the CDR3 reads TGTGCCAGCAGTAGACTAGCGGGGGGTGGTTTTAACAATGAGCAGTTCTTC.

This rearrangement joins TRBV14 to TRBJ2-1; perhaps D is TRBD1 or TRBD2 (7 bases each). Germline V CDR1 and CDR2: SGHDN, FVKESK. The CDR3 runs 17 residues. V lost 1 base, J lost 7 bases, and 20 bases lay in between. The CDR3 DNA reads as TGTGCCAGCAGCCAAGGGGAGGGGGCTTCTAAGTGGAATGAGCAGTTCTTC. It translates to CASSQGEGASKWNEQFF.

The V and J genes are TRBV4-1 and TRBJ2-2; D is ambiguous. Per germline, CDR1 MGHRA and CDR2 YSYEKL. Trimming took 0 bases from V and 3 from J, leaving 2 bases between them. The CDR3 runs to 13 residues. The CDR3 is CASSQEYTGELFF. Written as DNA, the CDR3 is TGCGCCAGCAGCCAAGAGTACACCGGGGAGCTGTTTTTT.

The chain links TRBV24-1 to TRBJ1-2, with TRBD1 matching 8 bases. The ends lost 9 bases at V and 5 bases at J; junction bases unmatched: 10. This CDR3 comprises 14 residues. Germline-derived CDR1 and CDR2 are KGHDR and SFDVKD. The CDR3 nucleotides read TGTGCCACCTCGGACAGGGATTCCACTTATGGCTACACCTTC. Residues: CATSDRDSTYGYTF.